This T cell receptor beta chain was retrieved from a study of cytomegalovirus exposure and HLA in healthy donors. Method: immunoSEQ multiplex PCR; TCRdb's copy keeps in-frame clones and lacks some. The sample has around 120,000 clones, approximately 88% seen once; the top ten hold around 2%. V gave up 2 bases and J gave up 5 bases, with 9 bases separating them. The length of the CDR3 is 14 residues. Germline CDR1 MNHNY, CDR2 SVGAGI (reference sequence). This sequence originates from a man aged 18 to 30 in good health and CMV-seronegative. Material for sequencing was PBMCs. This chain connects TRBV6-6 to TRBJ1-4; a weak D match, TRBD1 (6 bases). The CDR3, as DNA: TGTGCCAGCAGTTACGGGAGGGGGAATGAAAAACTGTTTTTT. Encoded protein: CASSYGRGNEKLFF.